This paragraph covers one T cell receptor (beta chain) sequence. Germline CDR1 reads KGHSH; CDR2 reads LQKENI. CDR3 length: 20 amino acids. The ends lost 3 bases at V and 0 bases at J; junction bases unmatched: 14. Using immunoSEQ multiplex PCR, the repertoire was profiled, and TCRdb retains in-frame clones only, with some absent. The table lists 200,000 or so clones, approximately 93% of them singletons. The sample comes from a study of T cell responses to AZD1222 COVID-19 vaccine. The material was peripheral blood, obtained 28 days after the second AZD1222 dose. This clonotype was sampled from an adult who received the AZD1222 COVID-19 vaccine. V is TRBV18 and J is TRBJ2-6, with 7 bases that match TRBD2. In nucleotides, the CDR3 is TGTGCCAGCTCACCTCTCCCCTGGGGAGGGGTCACCTCTGGGGCCAACGTCCTGACTTTC. Amino acids: CASSPLPWGGVTSGANVLTF.